This TCR beta chain is from a study of patients and donors after allogeneic stem cell transplantation. Per the germline V gene, CDR1 is MNHEY and CDR2 is SMNVEV (reference sequence). The CDR3 spans 13 residues. The V and J ends lost 6 bases and 5 bases respectively, with 13 bases between them. TCRdb re-derived calls from the RT-PCR reads in MiXCR, one entry per CDR3 protein. There are 110,000 or so distinct CDR3 sequences in the sample; about a third occur only once, and under 30% lies in the top ten. The chain employs TRBV27 and TRBJ2-5; possibly TRBD1 for D (6 bases). The sequence derives from a human donor who was either an allogeneic HSCT recipient or a stem cell or donor lymphocyte infusion donor (not recorded which). It is not recorded whose cells these are; they may come from a transplant donor. Input material: blood, either unsorted or a sorted T cell fraction (not recorded which). The CDR3 region is CASRLRGTETQYF. CDR3 bases: TGTGCCAGCAGGCTCAGGGGCACGGAGACCCAGTACTTC.